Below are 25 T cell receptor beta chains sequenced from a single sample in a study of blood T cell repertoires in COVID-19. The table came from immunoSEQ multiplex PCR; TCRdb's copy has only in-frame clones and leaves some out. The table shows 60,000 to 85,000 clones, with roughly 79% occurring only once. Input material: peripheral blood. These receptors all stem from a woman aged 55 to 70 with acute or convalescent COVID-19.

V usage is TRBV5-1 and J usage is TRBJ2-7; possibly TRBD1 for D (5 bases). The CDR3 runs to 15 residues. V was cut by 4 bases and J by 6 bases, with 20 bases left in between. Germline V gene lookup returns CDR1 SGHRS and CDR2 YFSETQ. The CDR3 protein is CASSLDGARALEQYF. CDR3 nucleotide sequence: TGCGCCAGCAGCCTGGATGGGGCCCGCGCACTCGAGCAGTACTTC. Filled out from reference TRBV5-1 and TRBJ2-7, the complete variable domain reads KAGVTQTPRYLIKTRGQQVTLSCSPISGHRSVSWYQQTPGQGLQFLFEYFSETQRNKGNFPGRFSGRQFSNSRSEMNVSTLELGDSALYLCASSLDGARALEQYFGPGTRLTVT.

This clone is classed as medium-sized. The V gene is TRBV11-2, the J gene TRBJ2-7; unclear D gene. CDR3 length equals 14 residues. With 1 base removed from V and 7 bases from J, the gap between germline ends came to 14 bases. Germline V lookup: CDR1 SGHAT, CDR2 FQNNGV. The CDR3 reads CASSLVLRVKEQYF. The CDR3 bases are TGTGCCAGCAGCTTAGTGCTCCGCGTTAAAGAGCAGTACTTC.

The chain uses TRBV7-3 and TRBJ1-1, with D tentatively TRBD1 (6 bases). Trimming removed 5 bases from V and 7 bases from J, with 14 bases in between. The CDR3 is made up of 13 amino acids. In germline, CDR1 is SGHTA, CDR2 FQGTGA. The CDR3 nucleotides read TGTGCCAGCAGCCTAGGTGGGGGCGTTGAAGCTTTCTTT. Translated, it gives CASSLGGGVEAFF.

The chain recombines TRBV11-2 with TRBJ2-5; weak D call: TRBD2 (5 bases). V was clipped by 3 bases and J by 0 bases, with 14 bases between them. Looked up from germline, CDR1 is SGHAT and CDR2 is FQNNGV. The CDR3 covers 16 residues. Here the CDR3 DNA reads TGTGCCAGCAGCTTGAGGGCGCTACTTTACCAAGAGACCCAGTACTTC. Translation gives CASSLRALLYQETQYF.

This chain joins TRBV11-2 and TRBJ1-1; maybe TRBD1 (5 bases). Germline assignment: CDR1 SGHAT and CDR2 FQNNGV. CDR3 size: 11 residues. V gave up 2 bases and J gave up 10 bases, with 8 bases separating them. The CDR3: CASSLIGGAFF. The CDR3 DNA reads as TGTGCCAGCAGCTTAATCGGGGGAGCTTTCTTT.

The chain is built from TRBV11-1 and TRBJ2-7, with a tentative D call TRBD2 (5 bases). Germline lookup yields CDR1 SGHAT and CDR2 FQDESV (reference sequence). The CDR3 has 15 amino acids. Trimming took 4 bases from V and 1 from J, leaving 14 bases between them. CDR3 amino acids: CASSSRTRGSYEQYF. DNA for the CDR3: TGTGCCAGCAGCTCCCGGACTCGAGGTTCCTACGAGCAGTACTTC.

CDR3 sequence: CASSPQVPSYNEQFF. CDR3 sequence (DNA): TGTGCCAGCAGTCCGCAGGTCCCCTCGTACAATGAGCAGTTCTTC. This chain uses TRBV27 with TRBJ2-1, with D uncertain. This CDR3 region has 15 residues. Germline assignment: CDR1 MNHEY and CDR2 SMNVEV (reference sequence). V dropped 5 bases and J dropped 4 bases, with 15 bases sitting between them.

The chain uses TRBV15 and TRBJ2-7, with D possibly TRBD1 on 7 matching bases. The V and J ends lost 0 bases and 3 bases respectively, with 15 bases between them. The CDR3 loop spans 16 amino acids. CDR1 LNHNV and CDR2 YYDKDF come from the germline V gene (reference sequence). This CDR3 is CATSREAQGGFYEQYF. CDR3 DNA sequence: TGTGCCACCAGCAGAGAGGCGCAGGGGGGCTTCTACGAGCAGTACTTC.

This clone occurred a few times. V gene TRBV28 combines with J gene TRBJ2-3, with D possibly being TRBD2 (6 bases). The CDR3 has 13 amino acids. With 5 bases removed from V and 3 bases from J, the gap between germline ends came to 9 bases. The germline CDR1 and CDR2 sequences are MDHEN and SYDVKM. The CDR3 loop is CASSPGGTDTQYF. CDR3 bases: TGTGCCAGCAGTCCCGGGGGAACAGATACGCAGTATTTT.

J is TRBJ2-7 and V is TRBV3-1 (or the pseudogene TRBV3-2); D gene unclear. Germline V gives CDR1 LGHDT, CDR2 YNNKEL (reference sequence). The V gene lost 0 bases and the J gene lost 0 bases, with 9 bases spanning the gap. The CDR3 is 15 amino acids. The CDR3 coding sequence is TGTGCCAGCAGCCAAGAGGGCAGCCTCTCCTACGAGCAGTACTTC. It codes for CASSQEGSLSYEQYF.

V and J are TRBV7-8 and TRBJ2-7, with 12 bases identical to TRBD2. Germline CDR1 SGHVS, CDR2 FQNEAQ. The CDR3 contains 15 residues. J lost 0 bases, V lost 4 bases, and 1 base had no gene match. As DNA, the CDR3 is TGTGCCAGCAGCTCGACTAGCGGGAGCTCCTACGAGCAGTACTTC. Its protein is CASSSTSGSSYEQYF.

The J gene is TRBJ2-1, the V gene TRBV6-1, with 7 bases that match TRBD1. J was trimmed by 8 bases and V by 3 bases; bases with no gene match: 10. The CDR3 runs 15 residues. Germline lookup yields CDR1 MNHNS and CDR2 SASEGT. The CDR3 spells CASSDGYSTGDEQFF. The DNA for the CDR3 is TGTGCCAGCAGTGACGGGTATTCCACAGGGGATGAGCAGTTCTTC.

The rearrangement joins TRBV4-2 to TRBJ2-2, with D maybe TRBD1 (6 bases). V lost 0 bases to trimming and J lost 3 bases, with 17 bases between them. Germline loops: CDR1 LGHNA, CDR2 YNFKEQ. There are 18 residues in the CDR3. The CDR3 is CASSQDPAGADYTGELFF. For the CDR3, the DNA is TGTGCCAGCAGCCAAGATCCGGCAGGGGCCGACTACACCGGGGAGCTGTTTTTT.

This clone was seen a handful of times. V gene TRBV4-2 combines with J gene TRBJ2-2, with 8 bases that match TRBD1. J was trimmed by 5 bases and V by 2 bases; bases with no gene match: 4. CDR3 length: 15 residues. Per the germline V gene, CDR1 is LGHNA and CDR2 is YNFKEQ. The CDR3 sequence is CASSQMDRETGELFF. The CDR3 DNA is TGTGCCAGCAGCCAAATGGACAGGGAGACCGGGGAGCTGTTTTTT.

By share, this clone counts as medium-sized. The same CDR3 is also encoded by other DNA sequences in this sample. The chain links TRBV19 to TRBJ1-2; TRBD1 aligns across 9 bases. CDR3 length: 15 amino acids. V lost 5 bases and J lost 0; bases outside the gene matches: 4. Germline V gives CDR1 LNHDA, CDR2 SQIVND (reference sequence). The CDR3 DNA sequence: TGTGCCAGTAGTCCAACAGGGGGCTCTAACTATGGCTACACCTTC. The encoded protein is CASSPTGGSNYGYTF.

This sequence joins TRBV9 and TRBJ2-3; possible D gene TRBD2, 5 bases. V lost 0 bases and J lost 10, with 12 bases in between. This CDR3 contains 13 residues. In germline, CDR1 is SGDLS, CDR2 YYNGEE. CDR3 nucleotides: TGTGCCAGCAGCGTAGATCAAGAGGGTGCGCAGTATTTT. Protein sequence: CASSVDQEGAQYF.

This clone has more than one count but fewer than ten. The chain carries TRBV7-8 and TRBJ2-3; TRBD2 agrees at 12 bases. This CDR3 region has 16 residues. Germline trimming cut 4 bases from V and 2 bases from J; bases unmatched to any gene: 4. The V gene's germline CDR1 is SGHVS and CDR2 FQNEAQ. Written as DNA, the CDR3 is TGTGCCAGCAGCTCCCGACTAGCGGGGGCCACAGATACGCAGTATTTT. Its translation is CASSSRLAGATDTQYF.

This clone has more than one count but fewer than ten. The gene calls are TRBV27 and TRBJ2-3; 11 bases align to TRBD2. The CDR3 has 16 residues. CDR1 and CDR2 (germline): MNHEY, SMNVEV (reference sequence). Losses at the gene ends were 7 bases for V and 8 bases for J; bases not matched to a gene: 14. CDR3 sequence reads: CASNPFTSGGGGTQYF. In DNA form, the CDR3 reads TGTGCCAGCAATCCCTTTACTAGCGGGGGAGGAGGTACGCAGTATTTT.

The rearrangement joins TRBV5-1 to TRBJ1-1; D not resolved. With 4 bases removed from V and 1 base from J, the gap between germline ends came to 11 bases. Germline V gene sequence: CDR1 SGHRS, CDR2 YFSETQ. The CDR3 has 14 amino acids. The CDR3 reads CASSPRGTNTEAFF. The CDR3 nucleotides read TGCGCCAGCAGCCCCCGCGGAACGAACACTGAAGCTTTCTTT.

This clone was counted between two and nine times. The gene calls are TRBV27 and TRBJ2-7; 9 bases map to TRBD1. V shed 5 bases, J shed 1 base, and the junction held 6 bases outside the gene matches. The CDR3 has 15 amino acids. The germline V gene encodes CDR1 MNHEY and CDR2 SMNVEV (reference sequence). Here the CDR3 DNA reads TGTGCCAGCAGTCCAGGACAGGGGCGTTCCTACGAGCAGTACTTC. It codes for CASSPGQGRSYEQYF.

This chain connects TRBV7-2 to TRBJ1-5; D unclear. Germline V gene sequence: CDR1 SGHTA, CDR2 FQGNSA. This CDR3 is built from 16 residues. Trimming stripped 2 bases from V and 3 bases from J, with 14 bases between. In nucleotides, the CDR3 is TGTGCCAGCAGCTTAAAAAGCGACGTATTCAATCAGCCCCAGCATTTT. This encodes CASSLKSDVFNQPQHF.

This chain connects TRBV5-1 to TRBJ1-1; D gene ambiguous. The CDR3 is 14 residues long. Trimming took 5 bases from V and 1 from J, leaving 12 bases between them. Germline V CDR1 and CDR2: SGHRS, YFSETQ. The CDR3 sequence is CASRIPGGNTEAFF. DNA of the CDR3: TGCGCCAGCAGGATCCCAGGAGGGAACACTGAAGCTTTCTTT.

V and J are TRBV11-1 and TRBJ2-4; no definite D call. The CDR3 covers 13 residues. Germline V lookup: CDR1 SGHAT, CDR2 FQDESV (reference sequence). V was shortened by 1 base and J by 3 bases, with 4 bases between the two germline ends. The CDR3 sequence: CASSLDSKNIQYF. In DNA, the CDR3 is TGTGCCAGCAGCTTAGACAGCAAAAACATTCAGTACTTC.

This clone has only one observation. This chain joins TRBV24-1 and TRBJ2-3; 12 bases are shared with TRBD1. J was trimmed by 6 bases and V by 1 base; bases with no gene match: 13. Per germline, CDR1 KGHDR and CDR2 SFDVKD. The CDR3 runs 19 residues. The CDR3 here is CATSDFPGPGQGAGDTQYF. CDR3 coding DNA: TGTGCCACCAGTGATTTCCCTGGTCCGGGACAGGGGGCAGGGGATACGCAGTATTTT.

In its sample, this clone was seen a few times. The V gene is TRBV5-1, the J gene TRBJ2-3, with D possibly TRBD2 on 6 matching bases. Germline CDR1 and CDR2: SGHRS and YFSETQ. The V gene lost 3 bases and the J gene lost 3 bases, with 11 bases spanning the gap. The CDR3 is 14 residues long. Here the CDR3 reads CASSSDAGTDTQYF. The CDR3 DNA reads TGCGCCAGCAGCTCAGACGCGGGGACAGATACGCAGTATTTT.